Listed here are 28 T cell receptor beta chains from one sample, sequenced in a study of graft-versus-host responses after intestinal transplantation. The antigens for these receptors are not known. Libraries were prepared by immunoSEQ multiplex PCR; TCRdb keeps only in-frame clonotypes and omits some of them. The sample carries about 120,000 clones, approximately 96% recorded once. The sample was unstimulated CD8+ T cells sorted from spleen or lymph node cells, taken before intestinal transplant. The origin of the receptors is a human donor who received an intestinal transplant.

The chain carries TRBV9 and TRBJ2-1; D is uncertain. Germline V gives CDR1 SGDLS, CDR2 YYNGEE. Trimming stripped 0 bases from V and 3 bases from J, with 13 bases between. The length of the CDR3 is 16 residues. The CDR3 DNA reads TGTGCCAGCAGCGTAGTGGCGAGCGTACACTACAATGAGCAGTTCTTC. Translating gives CASSVVASVHYNEQFF.

This chain connects TRBV4-3 to TRBJ2-3; 12 bases are a match to TRBD2. Trimming cost V 0 bases and J 1 base; bases outside gene matches: 14. This CDR3 region has 21 residues. From germline, CDR1 is LGHNA and CDR2 YSLEER. DNA of the CDR3: TGCGCCAGCAGCCAAGATCGGGTTAAACCGGGACTAGCGGGCCGCACAGATACGCAGTATTTT. This codes for CASSQDRVKPGLAGRTDTQYF.

The genes are TRBV16 and TRBJ2-7; a possible D gene is TRBD2 (6 bases). Trimming took off 4 bases at V and 3 bases at J, with 16 bases between the two ends. The germline V gene encodes CDR1 KGHSY and CDR2 FQNENV. The CDR3 contains 15 residues. The CDR3 region is CASSRLPGTFYEQYF. The CDR3 DNA reads as TGTGCCAGCAGCCGTCTCCCCGGGACTTTCTACGAGCAGTACTTC.

The chain recombines TRBV9 with TRBJ2-5; maybe TRBD2 (5 bases). The CDR3 runs to 14 residues. Trimming stripped 4 bases from V and 2 bases from J, with 12 bases between. Per germline, CDR1 SGDLS and CDR2 YYNGEE. Written as DNA, the CDR3 is TGTGCCAGCAGCCCAGGACGGAGGCAAGAGACCCAGTACTTC. Its protein product is CASSPGRRQETQYF.

The chain couples TRBV27 to TRBJ1-1, with no clear D. Trimming shortened V by 2 bases and J by 1 base, and 8 bases separated the two germline ends. The germline CDR1 and CDR2 sequences are MNHEY and SMNVEV (reference sequence). The CDR3 loop spans 14 amino acids. This CDR3 reads CASSLNHQNTEAFF. The CDR3 nucleotides read TGTGCCAGCAGTTTAAATCACCAGAACACTGAAGCTTTCTTT.

This chain joins TRBV19 and TRBJ2-7, with TRBD2 as a possible D gene (6 bases). The CDR3 loop spans 14 amino acids. V lost 6 bases to trimming and J lost 0 bases, with 12 bases between them. Germline V gives CDR1 LNHDA, CDR2 SQIVND (reference sequence). The CDR3 DNA reads TGTGCCAGTAGATTGGCGACTAGCTCCTACGAGCAGTACTTC. Its protein product is CASRLATSSYEQYF.

The CDR3 loop reads CAISETWTGGSYNEQFF. The DNA for the CDR3 is TGTGCCATCAGTGAGACCTGGACAGGGGGCTCCTACAATGAGCAGTTCTTC. The V and J genes are TRBV10-3 and TRBJ2-1; 10 positions match TRBD1. The CDR3 is 17 residues long. The germline gives CDR1 ENHRY, CDR2 SYGVKD. Losses at the gene ends were 2 bases for V and 0 bases for J; bases not matched to a gene: 4.

The chain recombines TRBV28 with TRBJ2-1, with D unclear. The CDR3 runs 11 residues. Looked up from germline, CDR1 is MDHEN and CDR2 is SYDVKM. V dropped 7 bases and J dropped 3 bases, with 4 bases sitting between them. CDR3 sequence: CASTNYNEQFF. CDR3 nucleotides: TGTGCCAGCACCAACTACAATGAGCAGTTCTTC.

The genes are TRBV9 and TRBJ1-4; TRBD1 aligns across 9 bases. The CDR3 extends over 14 amino acids. Looked up from germline, CDR1 is SGDLS and CDR2 is YYNGEE. The V segment lost 4 bases and the J segment 3 bases; nucleotides outside the gene matches: 1. The CDR3 loop is CASSRQGANEKLFF. CDR3 coding DNA: TGTGCCAGCAGCCGACAGGGGGCTAATGAAAAACTGTTTTTT.

As for this clone: In the same sample, other DNA sequences code for this CDR3. The rearrangement uses TRBV9 and TRBJ1-1; D unresolved. In germline, CDR1 is SGDLS, CDR2 YYNGEE. Trimming removed 0 bases from V and 1 base from J, with 4 bases in between. CDR3 length: 13 residues. The CDR3 sequence is CASSVAGNTEAFF. In DNA, the CDR3 is TGTGCCAGCAGCGTAGCAGGGAACACTGAAGCTTTCTTT.

The rearrangement uses TRBV9 and TRBJ2-1; D possibly corresponds to TRBD1 (6 bases). Germline assignment: CDR1 SGDLS and CDR2 YYNGEE. V lost 2 bases, J lost 8 bases, and 14 bases lay in between. There are 14 residues in the CDR3. For the CDR3, the DNA is TGTGCCAGCAGCGTCCAGGGGTTGAAGGATGAGCAGTTCTTC. As protein: CASSVQGLKDEQFF.

The chain has TRBV6-1 and TRBJ2-5; TRBD1 matches at 9 bases. This CDR3 region has 12 residues. The J segment lost 10 bases and the V segment lost 10 bases, leaving 10 bases of the junction unmatched. Germline CDR1 MNHNS, CDR2 SASEGT. CDR3 nucleotide sequence: TGTGCCATCCGGACAGGGGTAGAGCTCCAGTACTTC. Translated: CAIRTGVELQYF.

V and J are TRBV5-1 and TRBJ2-4, with unresolved D. The CDR3 covers 12 residues. Trimming left V 2 bases short and J 8 bases short, with 8 bases between. Germline V lookup: CDR1 SGHRS, CDR2 YFSETQ. The CDR3 coding sequence is TGCGCCAGCAGCTTAGGCGGAGACATTCAGTACTTC. It codes for CASSLGGDIQYF.

The chain combines TRBV6-5 with TRBJ2-1; D tentatively fits TRBD1 or TRBD2 (6 bases each). The CDR3 runs 15 residues. Trimming stripped 6 bases from V and 1 base from J, with 13 bases between. Germline-derived CDR1 and CDR2 are MNHEY and SVGAGI. DNA for the CDR3: TGTGCCAGCAGCCCGACGGGGGCATCCTACAATGAGCAGTTCTTC. Its translation: CASSPTGASYNEQFF.

This chain uses TRBV27 with TRBJ1-4, with D perhaps matching TRBD1 (6 bases). The ends were cut back, 5 bases at V and 13 bases at J, with 23 bases in the middle. The length of the CDR3 is 15 residues. Germline V lookup: CDR1 MNHEY, CDR2 SMNVEV (reference sequence). The CDR3 DNA is TGTGCCAGCAGTCCGTCCGAGGACAGATTATGGCCACTGTTTTTT. This gives the protein CASSPSEDRLWPLFF.

V is TRBV28 and J is TRBJ1-2; 7 bases match TRBD1. J was trimmed by 5 bases and V by 5 bases; bases with no gene match: 8. CDR1 and CDR2 from the germline V gene are MDHEN and SYDVKM. The CDR3 length is 14 residues. Here the CDR3 DNA reads TGTGCCAGCAGTGTCATGGGACAGCTTTATGGCTACACCTTC. Amino acid sequence: CASSVMGQLYGYTF.

The count of this clone is one. The chain combines TRBV28 with TRBJ1-4, with D perhaps TRBD1 (5 bases). The CDR3 is 15 residues long. Germline V gene sequence: CDR1 MDHEN, CDR2 SYDVKM. V dropped 5 bases and J dropped 4 bases, with 14 bases sitting between them. The CDR3 region has the DNA TGTGCCAGCAGTCTGACAGATTTTAATAATGAAAAACTGTTTTTT. This gives the protein CASSLTDFNNEKLFF.

This chain connects TRBV30 to TRBJ2-7; 11 bases align to TRBD1. Per germline, CDR1 GTSNPN and CDR2 SVGIG (reference sequence). The CDR3 is made up of 17 amino acids. After removal of 3 bases from V and 1 base from J, the junction contained 11 bases not matched to a gene. CDR3: CAWRVEDRGRFSYEQYF. In DNA form, the CDR3 reads TGTGCCTGGAGAGTAGAGGACAGGGGGCGATTTTCCTACGAGCAGTACTTC.

The chain carries TRBV28 and TRBJ2-7; D possibly uses TRBD1 or TRBD2 (5 bases each). V was clipped by 2 bases and J by 6 bases, with 11 bases between them. Germline V gene lookup returns CDR1 MDHEN and CDR2 SYDVKM. This CDR3 comprises 13 residues. CDR3 sequence reads: CASSLQGVVEQYF. The DNA for the CDR3 is TGTGCCAGCAGTTTACAGGGAGTCGTCGAGCAGTACTTC. Full variable domain (rest looked up from reference TRBV28 and TRBJ2-7): DVKVTQSSRYLVKRTGEKVFLECVQDMDHENMFWYRQDPGLGLRLIYFSYDVKMKEKGDIPEGYSVSREKKERFSLILESASTNQTSMYLCASSLQGVVEQYFGPGTRLTVT.

V gene TRBV9 combines with J gene TRBJ1-5; tentative D call: TRBD1 (5 bases). The CDR3 has 15 amino acids. V was cut by 0 bases and J by 0 bases, with 7 bases left in between. Germline CDR1 SGDLS, CDR2 YYNGEE. The CDR3 loop is CASSVEGNSNQPQHF. DNA of the CDR3: TGTGCCAGCAGCGTAGAGGGGAATAGCAATCAGCCCCAGCATTTT.

The J gene is TRBJ1-1, the V gene TRBV9; D not certain. Trimming removed 0 bases at V and 8 bases at J, with 8 bases between. Germline CDR1 SGDLS, CDR2 YYNGEE. CDR3 length equals 12 residues. Here the CDR3 DNA reads TGTGCCAGCAGCGTAGGAGGGCCCGAAGCTTTCTTT. As protein: CASSVGGPEAFF.

V gene TRBV7-3 combines with J gene TRBJ2-3; no definite D call. Germline V lookup: CDR1 SGHTA, CDR2 FQGTGA. Trimming removed 5 bases from V and 6 bases from J, with 12 bases in between. The CDR3 is made up of 13 amino acids. DNA for the CDR3: TGTGCCAGCAGCCACCCCCGAGTGGATACGCAGTATTTT. Translated, it gives CASSHPRVDTQYF.

The J gene is TRBJ2-4, the V gene TRBV4-1, with TRBD1 matching over 8 bases. Germline V gives CDR1 MGHRA, CDR2 YSYEKL. V was pared by 8 bases and J by 4 bases, with 4 bases of the junction left unmatched. The CDR3 is 13 amino acids. Here the CDR3 reads CASSGQGKNIQYF. For the CDR3, the DNA is TGCGCCAGCTCCGGACAGGGAAAAAACATTCAGTACTTC.

The chain is built from TRBV6-1 and TRBJ1-1, with D possibly TRBD1 on 5 matching bases. V lost 0 bases and J 6 bases, leaving 11 bases between the germline ends. Germline V gene lookup returns CDR1 MNHNS and CDR2 SASEGT. The length of the CDR3 is 14 residues. The CDR3 nucleotides read TGTGCCAGCAGTGAAGCGGGGGGGTCCCCTGAAGCTTTCTTT. Protein product: CASSEAGGSPEAFF.

Note on this clone: The same CDR3 arises from other DNA sequences in this sample as well. The chain links TRBV7-9 to TRBJ1-5; TRBD1 matches at 10 bases. V lost 1 base, J lost 4 bases, and 1 base stayed unmatched. The germline gives CDR1 SEHNR, CDR2 FQNEAQ (reference sequence). The length of the CDR3 is 15 residues. The CDR3 DNA is TGTGCCAGCAGCTTAGGACAGGGGGCAAATCAGCCCCAGCATTTT. This translates into CASSLGQGANQPQHF.

This rearrangement joins TRBV14 to TRBJ2-7; 10 nucleotides match TRBD2. The CDR3 extends over 15 amino acids. The germline V gene has CDR1 SGHDN and CDR2 FVKESK. V lost 3 bases to trimming and J lost 2 bases; unmatched junction nucleotides: 4. The CDR3 nucleotides are TGTGCCAGCAGCCATCAGCGGGAGGGCCCCTACGAGCAGTACTTC. Translation gives CASSHQREGPYEQYF.

The rearrangement uses TRBV11-2 and TRBJ2-7; TRBD1 matches 7 bases. CDR1 and CDR2 (germline): SGHAT, FQNNGV. This CDR3 spans 14 amino acids. The V segment lost 5 bases and the J segment 4 bases; nucleotides outside the gene matches: 8. The CDR3 sequence: CASSQGKGAYEQYF. The CDR3 region has the DNA TGTGCCAGCAGCCAGGGGAAGGGGGCGTACGAGCAGTACTTC.

The chain couples TRBV14 to TRBJ2-7, with D unclear. V gave up 4 bases and J gave up 7 bases, with 11 bases separating them. CDR3 length equals 12 residues. Germline V gene sequence: CDR1 SGHDN, CDR2 FVKESK. The CDR3 region has the DNA TGTGCCAGCAGCCCGGAGAAGCCTGAGCAGTACTTC. It encodes CASSPEKPEQYF.